The 5 T cell receptor beta chains presented below share a single source sample, sequenced in a study of shared T cell receptors in the human thymus (dated by TCRdb to about 2021). Libraries were made using the immunoSEQ multiplex PCR assay. In its TCRdb copy, this immuneACCESS table keeps in-frame sequences only and misses some clones. Where compared with another copy, unresolved V genes explain less than half of these, and the others have no known cause. This sample has hundreds of thousands of clones in its table, and about 87% of those were observed once. Roughly 0.0089% of the sample is in the top ten clones. This same sample was also part of a study on human thymus T cells.

The sample taken for sequencing was thymocytes. Receptors originate from a boy in the first two years of life with a congenital heart defect. Donor details come from another sample of the same person, matched by shared clones.

The V and J genes are TRBV4-2 and TRBJ2-5; D may be TRBD2 (5 bases). Judging by the DNA end, TRBJ2-7 fits better; the J call may be wrong. Germline lookup yields CDR1 LGHNA and CDR2 YNFKEQ. The CDR3 is 17 residues long. The CDR3 protein is CASSRSIGSGFTYEQYF. The CDR3 DNA sequence: TGTGCCAGCAGCCGATCGATAGGAAGCGGTTTCACCTACGAGCAGTACTTC.

The chain employs TRBV27 and TRBJ1-2; a possible D gene is TRBD1 (6 bases). Germline loops: CDR1 MNHEY, CDR2 SMNVEV (reference sequence). V shed 3 bases and J shed 4 bases, with 9 bases lying between them. The CDR3 sequence is 13 residues long. The CDR3 here is CASSLQGRYGYTF. The CDR3 DNA reads as TGTGCCAGCAGTTTGCAGGGGCGCTATGGCTACACCTTC.

This chain connects TRBV9 to TRBJ2-3, with 10 bases that match TRBD2. Germline assignment: CDR1 SGDLS and CDR2 YYNGEE. The CDR3 totals 16 residues. V lost 4 bases and J lost 4; bases outside the gene matches: 9. The CDR3 region is CASSPRPAGGADTQYF. CDR3 in DNA: TGTGCCAGCAGCCCCCGTCCAGCGGGGGGGGCAGATACGCAGTATTTT.

This clone has only a few counts. This chain joins TRBV28 and TRBJ1-3; D gene unclear. Germline CDR1 MDHEN, CDR2 SYDVKM. V was pared by 6 bases and J by 0 bases, with 18 bases between. There are 17 residues in the CDR3. CDR3 sequence: CASSPVEDLYSGNTIYF. As DNA, the CDR3 is TGTGCCAGCAGCCCCGTGGAGGACCTCTACTCTGGAAACACCATATATTTT.

This chain connects TRBV27 to TRBJ1-2, with TRBD1 identical over 9 bases. The CDR3 is made up of 15 amino acids. J was trimmed by 4 bases and V by 4 bases; bases with no gene match: 7. In germline, CDR1 is MNHEY, CDR2 SMNVEV (reference sequence). CDR3 DNA sequence: TGTGCCAGCAGTTATGACAGGGGGGGCTTCTATGGCTACACCTTC. It is translated as CASSYDRGGFYGYTF.